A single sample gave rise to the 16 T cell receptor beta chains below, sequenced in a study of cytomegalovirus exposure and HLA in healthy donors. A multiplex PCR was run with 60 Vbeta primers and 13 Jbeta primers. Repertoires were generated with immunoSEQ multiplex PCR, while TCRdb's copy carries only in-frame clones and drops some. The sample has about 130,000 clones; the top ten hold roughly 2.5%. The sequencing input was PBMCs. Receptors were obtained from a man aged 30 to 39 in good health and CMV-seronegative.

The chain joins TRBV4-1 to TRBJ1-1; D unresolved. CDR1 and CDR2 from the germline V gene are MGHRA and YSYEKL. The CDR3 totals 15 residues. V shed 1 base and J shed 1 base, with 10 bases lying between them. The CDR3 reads CASSQGVQRNTEAFF. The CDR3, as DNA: TGCGCCAGCAGCCAAGGGGTACAGAGGAACACTGAAGCTTTCTTT.

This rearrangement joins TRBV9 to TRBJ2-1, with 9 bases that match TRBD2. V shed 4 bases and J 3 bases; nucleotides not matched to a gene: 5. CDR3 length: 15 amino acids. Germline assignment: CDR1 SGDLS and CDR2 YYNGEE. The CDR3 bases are TGTGCCAGCAGCTTGGGACTAGCAGACTACAATGAGCAGTTCTTC. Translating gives CASSLGLADYNEQFF.

The CDR3 spells CASSFRVAGGNEQYF. CDR3 DNA sequence: TGTGCCAGCAGTTTCAGGGTAGCGGGAGGGAATGAGCAGTACTTC. J is TRBJ2-7 and V is TRBV27; TRBD2 aligns across 11 bases. The CDR3 sequence is 15 residues long. The junction had 8 bases not matched to a gene; V was cut back by 3 bases and J by 7 bases. CDR1 and CDR2 from the germline V gene are MNHEY and SMNVEV (reference sequence).

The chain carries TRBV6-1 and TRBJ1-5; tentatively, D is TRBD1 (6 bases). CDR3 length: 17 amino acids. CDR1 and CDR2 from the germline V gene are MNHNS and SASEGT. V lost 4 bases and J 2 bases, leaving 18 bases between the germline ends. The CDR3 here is CASSGSGAFDRNQPQHF. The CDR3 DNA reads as TGTGCCAGCAGTGGATCAGGGGCCTTTGATCGCAATCAGCCCCAGCATTTT.

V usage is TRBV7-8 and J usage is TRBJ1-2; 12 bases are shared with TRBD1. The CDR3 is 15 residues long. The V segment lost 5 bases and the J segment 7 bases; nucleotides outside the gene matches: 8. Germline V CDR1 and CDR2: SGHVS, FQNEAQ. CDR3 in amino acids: CASSQGDRGRRGYTF. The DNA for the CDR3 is TGTGCCAGCAGCCAGGGGGACAGGGGGCGGCGTGGCTACACCTTC.

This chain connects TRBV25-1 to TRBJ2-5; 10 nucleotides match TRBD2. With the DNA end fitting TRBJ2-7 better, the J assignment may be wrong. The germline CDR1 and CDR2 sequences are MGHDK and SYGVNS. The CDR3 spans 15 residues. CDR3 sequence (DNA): TGTGCCAGCAGTGAACCGCTAGCGGGAGAGTACGAGCAGTACTTC. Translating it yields CASSEPLAGEYEQYF.

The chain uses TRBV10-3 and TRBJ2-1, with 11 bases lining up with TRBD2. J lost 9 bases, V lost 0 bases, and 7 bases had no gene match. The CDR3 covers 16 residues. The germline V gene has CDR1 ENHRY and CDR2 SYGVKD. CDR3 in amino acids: CAISESELAGVGEQFF. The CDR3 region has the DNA TGTGCCATCAGTGAGTCGGAACTAGCGGGAGTGGGTGAGCAGTTCTTC.

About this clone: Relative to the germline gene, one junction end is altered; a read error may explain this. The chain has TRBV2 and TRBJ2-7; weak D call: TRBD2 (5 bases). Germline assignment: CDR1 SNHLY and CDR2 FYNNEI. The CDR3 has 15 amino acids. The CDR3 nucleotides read TGTGCCAGCACTGAATTGAGGACTGACCTCTACGAGCAGTACTTC. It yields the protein CASTELRTDLYEQYF.

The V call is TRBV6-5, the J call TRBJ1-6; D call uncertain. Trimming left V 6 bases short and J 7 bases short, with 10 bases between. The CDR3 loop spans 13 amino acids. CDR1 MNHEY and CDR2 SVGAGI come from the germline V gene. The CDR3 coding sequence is TGTGCCAGCAGGCCGGGTGGGAATTCACCCCTCCACTTT. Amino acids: CASRPGGNSPLHF.

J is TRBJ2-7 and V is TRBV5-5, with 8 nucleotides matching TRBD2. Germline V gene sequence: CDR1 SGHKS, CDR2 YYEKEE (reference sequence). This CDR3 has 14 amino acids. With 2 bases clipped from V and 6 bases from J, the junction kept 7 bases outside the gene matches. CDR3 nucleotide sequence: TGTGCCAGCAGCTTCGGGACTAGAATGCTCGAGCAGTACTTC. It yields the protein CASSFGTRMLEQYF.

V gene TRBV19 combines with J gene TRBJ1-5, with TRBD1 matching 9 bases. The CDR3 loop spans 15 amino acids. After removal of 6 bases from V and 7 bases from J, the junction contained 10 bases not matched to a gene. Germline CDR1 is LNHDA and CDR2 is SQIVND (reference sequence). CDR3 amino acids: CASSQGQGLNQPQHF. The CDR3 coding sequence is TGTGCCAGTAGCCAGGGACAGGGTCTAAACCAGCCCCAGCATTTT. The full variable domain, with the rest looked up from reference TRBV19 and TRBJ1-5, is DGGITQSPKYLFRKEGQNVTLSCEQNLNHDAMYWYRQDPGQGLRLIYYSQIVNDFQKGDIAEGYSVSREKKESFPLTVTSAQKNPTAFYLCASSQGQGLNQPQHFGDGTRLSIL.

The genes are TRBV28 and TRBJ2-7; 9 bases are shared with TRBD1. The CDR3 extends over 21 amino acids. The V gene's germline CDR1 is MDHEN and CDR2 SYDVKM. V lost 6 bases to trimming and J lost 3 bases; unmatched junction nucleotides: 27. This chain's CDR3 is CASRGTGPTPSRASLHYEQYF. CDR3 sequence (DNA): TGTGCCAGCAGGGGGACAGGGCCAACCCCTTCCCGGGCTTCCCTTCACTACGAGCAGTACTTC.

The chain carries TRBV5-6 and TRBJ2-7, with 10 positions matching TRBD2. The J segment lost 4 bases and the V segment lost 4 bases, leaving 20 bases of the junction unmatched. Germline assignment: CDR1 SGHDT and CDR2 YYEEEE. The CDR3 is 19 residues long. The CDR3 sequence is CASSLWGLAGDGGWYEQYF. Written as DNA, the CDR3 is TGTGCCAGCAGCCTTTGGGGGCTAGCGGGAGATGGAGGTTGGTACGAGCAGTACTTC. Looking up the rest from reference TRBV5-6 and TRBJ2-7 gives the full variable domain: DAGVTQSPTHLIKTRGQQVTLRCSPKSGHDTVSWYQQALGQGPQFIFQYYEEEERQRGNFPDRFSGHQFPNYSSELNVNALLLGDSALYLCASSLWGLAGDGGWYEQYFGPGTRLTVT.

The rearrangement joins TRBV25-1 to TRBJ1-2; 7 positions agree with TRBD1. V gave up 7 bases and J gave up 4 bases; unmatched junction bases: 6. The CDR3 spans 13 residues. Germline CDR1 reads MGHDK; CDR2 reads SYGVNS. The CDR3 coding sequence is TGTGCCAGCACAAGGGGGCTTCCCTATGGCTACACCTTC. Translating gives CASTRGLPYGYTF.

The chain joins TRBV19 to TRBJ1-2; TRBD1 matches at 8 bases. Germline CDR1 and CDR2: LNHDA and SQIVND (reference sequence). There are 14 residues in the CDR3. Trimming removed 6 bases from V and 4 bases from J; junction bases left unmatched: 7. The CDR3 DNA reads TGTGCCAGTAGCTCTACAGGGGGGATCTATGGCTACACCTTC. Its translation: CASSSTGGIYGYTF.

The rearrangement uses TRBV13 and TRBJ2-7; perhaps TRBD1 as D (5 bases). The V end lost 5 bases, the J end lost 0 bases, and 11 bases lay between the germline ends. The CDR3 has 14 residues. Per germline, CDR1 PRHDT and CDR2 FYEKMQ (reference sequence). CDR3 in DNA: TGTGCCAGCAGCCAAGACAGAGTCTCCTACGAGCAGTACTTC. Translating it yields CASSQDRVSYEQYF.